This TCR beta chain was recorded in a study of blood T cell repertoires in COVID-19. On the study more broadly: T cells, B-cell-depleted T cells, or PBMCs supplied cDNA or gDNA.

Original data processing: Using reference gene primer amplification, nucleated cell counts were estimated. Data came from immunoSEQ multiplex PCR; TCRdb stores just in-frame clones and leaves some out. V and J calls plus clone size are reproduced from that table; the DNA served to infer D and trimming. The sample has roughly 60,000 clones, approximately 75% seen once. Germline CDR1 is LGHNA and CDR2 is YNFKEQ. The CDR3 covers 18 residues. V lost 0 bases and J lost 1; bases outside the gene matches: 10. The chain joins TRBV4-2 to TRBJ2-5; TRBD2 matches at 8 bases. This receptor was taken from a man older than 75 with acute or convalescent COVID-19. Material: peripheral blood. The CDR3 protein is CASSQDLLGGGTQETQYF. The CDR3 DNA reads as TGTGCCAGCAGCCAAGATCTTCTTGGCGGGGGGACCCAAGAGACCCAGTACTTC.